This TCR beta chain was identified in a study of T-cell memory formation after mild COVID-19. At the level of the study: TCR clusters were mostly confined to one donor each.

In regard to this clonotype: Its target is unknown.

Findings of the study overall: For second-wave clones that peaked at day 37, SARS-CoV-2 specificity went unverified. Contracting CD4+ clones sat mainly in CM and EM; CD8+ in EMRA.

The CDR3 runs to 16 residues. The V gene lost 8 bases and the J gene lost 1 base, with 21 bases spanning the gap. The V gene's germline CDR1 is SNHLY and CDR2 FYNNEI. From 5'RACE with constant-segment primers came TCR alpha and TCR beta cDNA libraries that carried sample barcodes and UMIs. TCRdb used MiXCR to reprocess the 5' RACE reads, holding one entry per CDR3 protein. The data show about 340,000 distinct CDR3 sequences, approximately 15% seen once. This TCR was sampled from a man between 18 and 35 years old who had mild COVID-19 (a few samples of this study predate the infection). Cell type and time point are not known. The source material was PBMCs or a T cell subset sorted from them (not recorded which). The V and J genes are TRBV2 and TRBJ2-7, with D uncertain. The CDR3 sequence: CASGVRAPSRSYEQYF. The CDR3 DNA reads TGTGCCAGCGGCGTAAGGGCCCCCTCGAGATCCTACGAGCAGTACTTC.